The 6 T cell receptor beta chains below were found in one sample sequenced in a study of blood T cell repertoires in COVID-19. Repertoires were generated with immunoSEQ multiplex PCR, while TCRdb's copy carries only in-frame clones and drops some. Altogether roughly 120,000 clones are present, roughly 82% being singletons, with the ten largest covering approximately 5.3%. The source material was peripheral blood. Source of these receptors: a human donor in a cohort sampled during active COVID-19.

This clone was seen more than once but under ten times. Other DNA variants within this sample encode the same CDR3. This chain connects TRBV19 to TRBJ1-1; TRBD1 might be the D (5 bases). CDR1 is LNHDA, CDR2 SQIVND, per germline (reference sequence). V lost 1 base and J 2 bases, leaving 8 bases between the germline ends. The CDR3 is made up of 14 amino acids. The CDR3 coding sequence is TGTGCCAGTAGTATAGGGGGCGGAAACACTGAAGCTTTCTTT. This gives the protein CASSIGGGNTEAFF.

This clone was counted a single time. V is TRBV9 and J is TRBJ1-6; D is uncertain. This CDR3 has 14 residues. With 0 bases removed from V and 6 bases from J, the gap between germline ends came to 7 bases. Germline lookup yields CDR1 SGDLS and CDR2 YYNGEE. This chain's CDR3 is CASSVGSGNSPLHF. The CDR3, as DNA: TGTGCCAGCAGCGTAGGTTCGGGTAATTCACCCCTCCACTTT.

The chain combines TRBV12-3 or TRBV12-4 with TRBJ2-3; D is possibly TRBD2 (5 bases). CDR3 length equals 13 residues. V shed 7 bases and J shed 3 bases, with 11 bases lying between them. The CDR3: CASTAWETDTQYF. The CDR3 DNA reads TGTGCCAGCACGGCCTGGGAGACAGATACGCAGTATTTT.

The J gene is TRBJ1-6, the V gene TRBV7-9; D gene uncertain. This CDR3 contains 14 residues. Germline CDR1 and CDR2: SEHNR and FQNEAQ (reference sequence). V lost 6 bases, J lost 10 bases, and 16 bases lay in between. CDR3 DNA: TGTGCCAGCAGTCCCTCGGGGTATCAATCACCCCTCCACTTT. This codes for CASSPSGYQSPLHF.

This chain connects TRBV4-1 to TRBJ1-1; 7 nucleotides align to TRBD1. J lost 4 bases, V lost 0 bases, and 5 bases had no gene match. Germline V gene sequence: CDR1 MGHRA, CDR2 YSYEKL. This CDR3 spans 15 amino acids. The CDR3 loop reads CASSQEDRAGTEAFF. CDR3 sequence (DNA): TGCGCCAGCAGCCAAGAAGACAGGGCAGGCACTGAAGCTTTCTTT.

This clone was counted once. The chain recombines TRBV10-1 with TRBJ2-5; D uncertain. The CDR3 runs 16 residues. The V gene's germline CDR1 is WNHNN and CDR2 SYGVQD (reference sequence). V was cut by 3 bases and J by 0 bases, with 14 bases left in between. CDR3 residues: CASSEYPRPDQETQYF. CDR3 coding DNA: TGCGCCAGCAGTGAATACCCGCGCCCGGACCAAGAGACCCAGTACTTC.